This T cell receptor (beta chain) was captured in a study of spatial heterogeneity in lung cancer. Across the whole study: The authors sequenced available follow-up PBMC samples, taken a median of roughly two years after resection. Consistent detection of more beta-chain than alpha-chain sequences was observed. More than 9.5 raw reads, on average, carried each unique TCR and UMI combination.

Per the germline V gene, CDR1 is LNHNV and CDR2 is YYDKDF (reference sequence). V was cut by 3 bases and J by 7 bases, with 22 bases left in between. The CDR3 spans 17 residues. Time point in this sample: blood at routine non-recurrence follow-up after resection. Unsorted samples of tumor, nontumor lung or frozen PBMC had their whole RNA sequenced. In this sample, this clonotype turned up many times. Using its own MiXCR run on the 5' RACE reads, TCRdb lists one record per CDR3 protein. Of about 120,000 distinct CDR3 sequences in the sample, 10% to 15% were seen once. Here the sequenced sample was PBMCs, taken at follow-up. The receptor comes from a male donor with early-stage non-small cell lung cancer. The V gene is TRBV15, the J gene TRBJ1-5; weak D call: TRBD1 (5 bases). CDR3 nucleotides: TGTGCCACCAGCAGTGCTCGGGGCGGGAGAGTAGGCCAGCCCCAGCATTTT. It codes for CATSSARGGRVGQPQHF. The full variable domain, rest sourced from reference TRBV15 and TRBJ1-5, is DAMVIQNPRYQVTQFGKPVTLSCSQTLNHNVMYWYQQKSSQAPKLLFHYYDKDFNNEADTPDNFQSRRPNTSFCFLDIRSPGLGDTAMYLCATSSARGGRVGQPQHFGDGTRLSIL.